This T cell receptor (beta chain) is drawn from a study of T-cell reconstitution after alpha-beta-depleted transplantation in children. Findings and limits, study-wide: Some patients' high day-60 TCRbeta diversity was attributed to recipient cells surviving conditioning. Alpha-beta T cells present about two months after transplant were reported to originate from several hundred expanded graft clones.

Preparation of the TCRbeta library involved a method that used unique molecular identifiers. TCRdb reprocessed the PCR reads with MiXCR, giving one entry per CDR3 protein. The table shows about 900,000 distinct CDR3 sequences, with about 30% occurring only once. There are 15 residues in the CDR3. Germline values: CDR1 MNHNS, CDR2 SASEGT. Trimming shortened V by 8 bases and J by 6 bases, and 17 bases separated the two germline ends. As regards this clonotype: The antigen remains unidentified.

This rearrangement joins TRBV6-1 to TRBJ2-6; the D gene is possibly TRBD2 (5 bases). Sequences were derived from PBMCs, mostly from graft donor cells, sampled 360 days after TCRalphabeta/CD19-depleted stem cell transplant. The TCR was taken from a boy less than two years old who had a stem cell transplant for SCID, so the T cells may come from the graft donor. CDR3: CASGVSGLVANVLTF. CDR3 bases: TGTGCCAGCGGGGTATCGGGGTTAGTGGCCAACGTCCTGACTTTC.